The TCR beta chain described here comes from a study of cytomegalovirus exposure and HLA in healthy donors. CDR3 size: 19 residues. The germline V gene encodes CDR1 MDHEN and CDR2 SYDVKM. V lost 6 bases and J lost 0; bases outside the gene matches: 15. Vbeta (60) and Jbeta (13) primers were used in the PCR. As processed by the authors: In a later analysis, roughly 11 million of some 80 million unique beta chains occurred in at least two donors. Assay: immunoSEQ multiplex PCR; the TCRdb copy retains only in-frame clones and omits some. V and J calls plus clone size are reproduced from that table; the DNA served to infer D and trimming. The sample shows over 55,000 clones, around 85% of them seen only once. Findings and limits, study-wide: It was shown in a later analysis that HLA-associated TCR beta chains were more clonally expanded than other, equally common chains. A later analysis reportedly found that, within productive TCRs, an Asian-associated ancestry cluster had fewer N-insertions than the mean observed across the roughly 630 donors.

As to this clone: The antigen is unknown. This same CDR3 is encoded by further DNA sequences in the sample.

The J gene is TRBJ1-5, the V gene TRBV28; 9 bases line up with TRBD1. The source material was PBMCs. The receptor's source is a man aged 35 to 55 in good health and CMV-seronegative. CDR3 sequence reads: CASSPHGTGSFYSNQPQHF. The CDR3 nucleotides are TGTGCCAGCAGCCCGCATGGGACAGGGAGCTTCTATAGCAATCAGCCCCAGCATTTT.